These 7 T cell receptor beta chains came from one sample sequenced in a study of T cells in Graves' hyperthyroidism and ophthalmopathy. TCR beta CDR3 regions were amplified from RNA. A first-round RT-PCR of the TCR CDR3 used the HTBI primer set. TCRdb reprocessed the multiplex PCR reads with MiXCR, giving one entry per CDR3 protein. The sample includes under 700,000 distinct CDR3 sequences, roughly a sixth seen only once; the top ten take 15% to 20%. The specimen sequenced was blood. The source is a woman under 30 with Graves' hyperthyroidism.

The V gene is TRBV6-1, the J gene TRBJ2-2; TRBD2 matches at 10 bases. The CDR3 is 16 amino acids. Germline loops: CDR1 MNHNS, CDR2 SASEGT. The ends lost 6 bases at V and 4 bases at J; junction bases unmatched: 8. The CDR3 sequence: CASRNIAGGCTGELFF. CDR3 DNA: TGTGCCAGCAGAAACATAGCGGGGGGATGCACCGGGGAGCTGTTTTTT.

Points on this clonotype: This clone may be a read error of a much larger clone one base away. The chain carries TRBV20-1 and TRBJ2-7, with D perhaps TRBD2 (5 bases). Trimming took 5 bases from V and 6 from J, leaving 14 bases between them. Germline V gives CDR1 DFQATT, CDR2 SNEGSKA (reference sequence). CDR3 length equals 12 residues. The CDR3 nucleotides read TGCAGTGCTCGGGGTACCCTCTTCGAGCAGTACTTC. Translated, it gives CSARGTLFEQYF.

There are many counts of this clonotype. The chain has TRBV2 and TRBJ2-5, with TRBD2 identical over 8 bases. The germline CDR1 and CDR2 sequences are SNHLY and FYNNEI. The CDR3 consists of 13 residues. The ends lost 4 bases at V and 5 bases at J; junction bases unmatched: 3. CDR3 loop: CASSVGGGETQYF. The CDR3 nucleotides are TGTGCCAGCAGTGTCGGGGGGGGGGAGACCCAGTACTTC.

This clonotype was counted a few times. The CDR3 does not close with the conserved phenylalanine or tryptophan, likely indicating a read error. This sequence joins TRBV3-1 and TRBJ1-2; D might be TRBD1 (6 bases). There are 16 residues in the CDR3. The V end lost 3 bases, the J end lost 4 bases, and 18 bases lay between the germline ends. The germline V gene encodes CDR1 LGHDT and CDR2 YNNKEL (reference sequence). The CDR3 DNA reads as TGTGCCAGCAGCCACTCCCCGGGGGGCCGATCCTATGGCTACACCCTC. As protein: CASSHSPGGRSYGYTL.

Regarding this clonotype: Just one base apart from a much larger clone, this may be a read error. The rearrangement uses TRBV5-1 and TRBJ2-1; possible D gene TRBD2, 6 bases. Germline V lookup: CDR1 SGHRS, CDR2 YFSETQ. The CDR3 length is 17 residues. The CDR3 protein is CASKGYGSGGTHNDQFF. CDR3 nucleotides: TGCGCCAGCAAAGGATACGGAAGTGGCGGGACTCACAATGACCAGTTCTTC. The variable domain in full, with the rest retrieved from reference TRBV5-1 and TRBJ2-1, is KAGVTQTPRYLIKTRGQQVTLSCSPISGHRSVSWYQQTPGQGLQFLFEYFSETQRNKGNFPGRFSGRQFSNSRSEMNVSTLELGDSALYLCASKGYGSGGTHNDQFFGPGTRLTVL.

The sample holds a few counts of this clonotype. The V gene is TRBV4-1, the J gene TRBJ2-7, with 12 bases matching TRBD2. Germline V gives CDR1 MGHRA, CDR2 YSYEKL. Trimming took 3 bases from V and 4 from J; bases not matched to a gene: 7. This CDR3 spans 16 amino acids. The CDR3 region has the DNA TGCGCCAGCAGCCACCCGACTAGCGGGAGTGCGTACGAGCAGTACTTC. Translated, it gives CASSHPTSGSAYEQYF.

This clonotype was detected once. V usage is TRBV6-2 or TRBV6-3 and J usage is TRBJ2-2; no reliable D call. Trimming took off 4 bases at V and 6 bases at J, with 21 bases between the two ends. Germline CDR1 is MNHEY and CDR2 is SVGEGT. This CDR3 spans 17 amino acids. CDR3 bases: TGTGCCAGCAGTTTTTCTAGGGCAGGTCGGTCCGCCGGGGAGCTGTTTTTT. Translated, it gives CASSFSRAGRSAGELFF.